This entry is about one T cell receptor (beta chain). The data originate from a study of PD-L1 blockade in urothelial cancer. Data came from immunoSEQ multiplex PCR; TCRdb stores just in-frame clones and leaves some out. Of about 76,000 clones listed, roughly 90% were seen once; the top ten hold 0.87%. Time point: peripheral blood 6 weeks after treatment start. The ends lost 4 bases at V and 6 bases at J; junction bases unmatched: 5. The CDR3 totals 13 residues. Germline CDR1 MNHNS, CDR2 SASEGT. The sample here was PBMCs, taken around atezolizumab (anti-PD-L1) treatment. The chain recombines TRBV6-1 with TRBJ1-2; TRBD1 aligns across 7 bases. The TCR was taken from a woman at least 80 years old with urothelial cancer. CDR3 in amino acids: CASSGQGDHGYTF. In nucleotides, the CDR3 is TGTGCCAGCAGTGGACAGGGCGACCATGGCTACACCTTC.